This TCR beta chain was recovered during a study of blood T cell repertoires in COVID-19. Some clones are missing from TCRdb's copy, which holds only in-frame ones; the method was immunoSEQ multiplex PCR. The sample yields approximately 130,000 clones, about four fifths seen once. The CDR3 extends over 16 amino acids. Unmatched junction bases numbered 11, after V lost 5 bases and J lost 8 bases. Germline lookup yields CDR1 PRHDT and CDR2 FYEKMQ (reference sequence). The receptor comes from a human donor in a cohort sampled during active COVID-19. This chain uses TRBV13 with TRBJ2-1; 11 bases are shared with TRBD2. The sequencing input was peripheral blood. The CDR3 region has the DNA TGTGCCAGCAGCGGAGTAACTAGCGGGGGACGAGATGAGCAGTTCTTC. As protein: CASSGVTSGGRDEQFF.